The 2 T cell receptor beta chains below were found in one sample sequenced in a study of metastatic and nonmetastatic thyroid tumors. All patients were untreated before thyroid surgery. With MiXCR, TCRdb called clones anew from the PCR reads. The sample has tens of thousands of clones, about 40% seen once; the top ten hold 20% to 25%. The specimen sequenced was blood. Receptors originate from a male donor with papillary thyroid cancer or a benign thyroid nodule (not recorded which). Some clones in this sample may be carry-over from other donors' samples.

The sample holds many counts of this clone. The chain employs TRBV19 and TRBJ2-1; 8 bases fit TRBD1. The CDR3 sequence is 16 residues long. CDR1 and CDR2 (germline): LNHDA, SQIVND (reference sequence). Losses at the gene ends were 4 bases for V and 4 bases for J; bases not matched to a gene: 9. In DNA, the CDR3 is TGTGCCAGTAGTACGGACAGGGCCCTAAAATACAATGAGCAGTTCTTC. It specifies CASSTDRALKYNEQFF.

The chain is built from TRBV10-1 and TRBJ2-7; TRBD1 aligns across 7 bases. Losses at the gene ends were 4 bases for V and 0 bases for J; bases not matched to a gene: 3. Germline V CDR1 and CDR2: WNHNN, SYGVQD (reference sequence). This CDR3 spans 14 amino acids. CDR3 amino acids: CASSGGDSSYEQYF. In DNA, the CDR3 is TGCGCCAGCAGTGGAGGGGACAGCTCCTACGAGCAGTACTTC.